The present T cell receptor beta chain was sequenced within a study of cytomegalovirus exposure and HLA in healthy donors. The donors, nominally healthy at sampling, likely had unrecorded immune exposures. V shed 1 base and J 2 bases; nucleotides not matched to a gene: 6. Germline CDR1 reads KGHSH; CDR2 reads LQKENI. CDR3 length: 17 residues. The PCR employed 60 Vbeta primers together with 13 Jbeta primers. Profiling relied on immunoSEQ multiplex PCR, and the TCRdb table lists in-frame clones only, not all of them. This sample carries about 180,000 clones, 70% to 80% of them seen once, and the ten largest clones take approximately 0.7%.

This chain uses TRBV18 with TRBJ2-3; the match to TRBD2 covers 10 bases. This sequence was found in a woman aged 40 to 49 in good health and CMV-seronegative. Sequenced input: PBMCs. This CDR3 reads CASSPRASGRVTDTQYF. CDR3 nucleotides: TGTGCCAGCTCACCACGGGCTAGCGGGAGAGTCACAGATACGCAGTATTTT.